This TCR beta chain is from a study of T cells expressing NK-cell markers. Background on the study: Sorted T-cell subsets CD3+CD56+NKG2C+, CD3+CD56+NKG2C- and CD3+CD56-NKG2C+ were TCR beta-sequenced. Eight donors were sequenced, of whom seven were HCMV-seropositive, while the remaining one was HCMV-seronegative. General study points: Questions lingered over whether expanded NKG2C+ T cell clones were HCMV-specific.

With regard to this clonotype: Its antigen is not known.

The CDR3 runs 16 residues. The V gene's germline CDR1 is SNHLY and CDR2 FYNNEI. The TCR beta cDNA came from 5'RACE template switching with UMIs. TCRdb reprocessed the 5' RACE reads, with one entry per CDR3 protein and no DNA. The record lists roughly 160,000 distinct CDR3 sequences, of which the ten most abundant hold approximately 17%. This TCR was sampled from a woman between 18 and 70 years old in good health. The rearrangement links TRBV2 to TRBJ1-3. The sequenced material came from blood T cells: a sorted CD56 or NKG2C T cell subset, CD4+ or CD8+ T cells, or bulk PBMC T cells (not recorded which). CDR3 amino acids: CASSVERQSSGNTIYF.